The 6 T cell receptor beta chains reported below all come from one sample, sequenced in a study of human T cells and chemical hapten exposure. TCRdb ran MiXCR on the RACE reads and lists one entry per CDR3 protein. The sample has around 100,000 distinct CDR3 sequences, roughly 9.6% seen once; the top ten hold around 3.5%. Specified time point: patch test 1, 2 weeks after DPC sensitization. The treatment denotes: therapeutic diphenylcyclopropenone sensitization with weekly scalp DPC. The material sequenced was whole blood, taken in connection with sensitization to the hapten diphenylcyclopropenone (DPC). These receptors originate from a woman aged 40 to 50 with alopecia areata. Some clones in this sample may be carry-over from other donors' samples.

This clonotype has at least ten counts. The V and J genes are TRBV11-2 and TRBJ2-1; weak D call: TRBD2 (6 bases). This CDR3 is built from 16 residues. Trimming shortened V by 5 bases and J by 0 bases, and 14 bases separated the two germline ends. The germline CDR1 and CDR2 sequences are SGHAT and FQNNGV. The CDR3 DNA follows: TGTGCCAGCAGCCCACCCCGGGGGAGCTCCTACAATGAGCAGTTCTTC. This sequence encodes CASSPPRGSSYNEQFF.

The J gene is TRBJ1-1, the V gene TRBV7-2; no reliable D call. The CDR3 is 13 amino acids. The germline CDR1 and CDR2 sequences are SGHTA and FQGNSA. V was shortened by 6 bases and J by 7 bases, with 15 bases between the two germline ends. The chain's CDR3 is CASRLRALGEAFF. The CDR3 DNA is TGTGCCAGCAGACTAAGGGCATTAGGTGAAGCTTTCTTT.

This clonotype appeared a few times. The chain links TRBV10-3 to TRBJ2-1; 8 bases fit TRBD1. CDR1 ENHRY and CDR2 SYGVKD come from the germline V gene. The V gene end was trimmed by 10 bases and the J gene end by 5 bases; junction bases not matched to a gene: 10. The CDR3 covers 14 residues. This CDR3 is CATLSGTGHNEQFF. The CDR3 nucleotides are TGTGCCACTTTATCCGGGACAGGACACAATGAGCAGTTCTTC.

V usage is TRBV28 and J usage is TRBJ2-7; a possible D gene is TRBD2 (5 bases). Germline assignment: CDR1 MDHEN and CDR2 SYDVKM. This CDR3 comprises 14 residues. V was cut by 8 bases and J by 3 bases, with 17 bases left in between. CDR3 coding DNA: TGTGCCAGCTGCCAAACCGACGGACTCTACGAGCAGTACTTC. Translated, it gives CASCQTDGLYEQYF.

This clonotype was counted a few times. CDR3 nucleotide sequence: TGTGCCACCAGCAGAGACCGGGACAGAGGGCCAGGGGAGTTCTTC. It encodes CATSRDRDRGPGEFF. The V and J genes are TRBV15 and TRBJ2-1; 7 nucleotides align to TRBD1. The CDR3 length is 15 residues. The germline V gene has CDR1 LNHNV and CDR2 YYDKDF (reference sequence). V dropped 0 bases and J dropped 14; count of bases not matched to a gene: 13.

The chain links TRBV29-1 to TRBJ2-7, with 11 bases matching TRBD1. The trim removed 4 bases at V and 4 bases at J, leaving 6 bases unmatched. Per the germline V gene, CDR1 is SQVTM and CDR2 is ANQGSEA. CDR3 length: 14 amino acids. This CDR3 is CSVAGDRGIYEQYF. CDR3 DNA sequence: TGCAGCGTTGCCGGGGACAGGGGGATTTACGAGCAGTACTTC.